The rows below give T cell receptor beta chains drawn from one sample of a study of blood T cell repertoires in COVID-19. The assay was immunoSEQ multiplex PCR, and TCRdb's table has in-frame clones only and misses some. In the table there are a few hundred thousand clones, 90% of which are singletons. Sequencing input: peripheral blood. The receptors come from a woman aged 55-70 years with COVID-19, enrolled during active disease. Each CDR3 is given with its conserved first and last residue. The order of the fields is V gene, D gene, J gene, clone size, CDR3 protein, CDR3 DNA. D genes are given only for firm matches. Where a row states a size, it is once, few, many or the class of an expanded clone; other rows omit it.

TRBV29-1	NA	TRBJ1-1	NA	CSASQIGRGNTEAFF	TGCAGCGCGTCGCAAATTGGACGGGGGAACACTGAAGCTTTCTTT
TRBV21-1	NA	TRBJ1-2	NA	CASSTPFLGRANYGYTF	TGTGCCAGCAGCACACCTTTTTTGGGCAGGGCTAACTATGGCTACACCTTC
TRBV4-3	TRBD1	TRBJ1-4	NA	CASSQAPGQGHEKLFF	TGCGCCAGCAGCCAAGCCCCGGGACAGGGCCATGAAAAACTGTTTTTT
TRBV10-3	NA	TRBJ1-4	NA	CAISGGGINEKLFF	TGTGCCATCAGTGGTGGGGGCATTAATGAAAAACTGTTTTTT
TRBV6-5	TRBD1	TRBJ2-1	NA	CASRPGTGINEQFF	TGTGCCAGCAGACCCGGGACAGGGATTAATGAGCAGTTCTTC
TRBV5-1	NA	TRBJ2-3	NA	CASSLGTDSTQYF	TGCGCCAGCAGCTTGGGGACGGACTCTACGCAGTATTTT
TRBV10-3	NA	TRBJ1-1	NA	CAISDRGTNMNTEAFF	TGTGCCATCAGTGATCGGGGGACGAACATGAACACTGAAGCTTTCTTT
TRBV11-2	NA	TRBJ1-1	NA	CASSLQGQNTEAFF	TGTGCCAGCAGCCTACAAGGACAGAACACTGAAGCTTTCTTT
TRBV27	NA	TRBJ2-1	NA	CASRYRSSYNEQFF	TGTGCCAGCAGGTACAGGAGCTCCTACAATGAGCAGTTCTTC
TRBV6-2/TRBV6-3	TRBD2	TRBJ2-7	once	CASSYLSLAGEQYF	TGTGCCAGCAGTTACCTCTCTCTAGCGGGCGAGCAGTACTTC
TRBV7-3	TRBD1	TRBJ2-5	NA	CASSPTTGSETQYF	TGTGCCAGCAGCCCCACGACAGGGTCAGAGACCCAGTACTTC
TRBV19	TRBD1	TRBJ1-2	NA	CASSITTGGLPNYGYTF	TGTGCCAGTAGTATAACGACAGGGGGCCTCCCTAACTATGGCTACACCTTC
TRBV7-2	NA	TRBJ2-3	NA	CASSFTETDTQYF	TGTGCCAGCAGCTTTACAGAGACAGATACGCAGTATTTT
TRBV5-4	TRBD2	TRBJ2-1	NA	CASSLETSRINEQFF	TGTGCCAGCAGCTTGGAGACTAGCCGAATCAATGAGCAGTTCTTC
TRBV19	TRBD1	TRBJ2-2	NA	CASSLRQGRRLGDTGELFF	TGTGCCAGTAGCCTCCGACAGGGGCGTCGATTAGGGGACACCGGGGAGCTGTTTTTT
TRBV6-5	NA	TRBJ1-1	NA	CASRPAGGEIGAFF	TGTGCCAGCAGGCCCGCGGGGGGGGAGATTGGGGCTTTCTTT
TRBV4-3	NA	TRBJ1-2	once	CASSQGGQNEGGYTF	TGCGCCAGCAGCCAAGGAGGACAGAACGAGGGGGGCTACACCTTC
TRBV5-3	NA	TRBJ1-3	NA	CARSLARVPGNTIYF	TGTGCCAGAAGCTTGGCCCGGGTTCCTGGAAACACCATATATTTT
TRBV6-1	NA	TRBJ1-5	NA	CASSERGGSNQPQHF	TGTGCCAGCAGTGAGCGTGGGGGGAGTAATCAGCCCCAGCATTTT
TRBV6-5	NA	TRBJ1-4	NA	CASSSRQSATNEKLFF	TGTGCCAGCAGTTCACGACAGTCTGCAACTAATGAAAAACTGTTTTTT
TRBV6-5	NA	TRBJ2-1	NA	CASSYERGEQFF	TGTGCCAGCAGCTACGAAAGAGGGGAGCAGTTCTTC
TRBV6-1	NA	TRBJ1-6	NA	CASSEDTRSYNSPLHF	TGTGCCAGCAGTGAAGATACAAGAAGCTATAATTCACCCCTCCACTTT
TRBV15	NA	TRBJ1-4	NA	CATSRAGRAGNEKLFF	TGTGCCACCAGCAGAGCGGGGAGGGCTGGAAATGAAAAACTGTTTTTT
TRBV27	TRBD1	TRBJ1-4	NA	CASTVGQGRDEKLFF	TGTGCCAGCACCGTGGGACAGGGGCGGGATGAAAAACTGTTTTTT
TRBV24-1	NA	TRBJ2-1	NA	CATSDSQPRSLNEQFF	TGTGCCACCAGTGATTCACAGCCACGCTCGCTCAATGAGCAGTTCTTC
TRBV5-4	TRBD1	TRBJ1-1	NA	CASSWEIQGAEAFF	TGTGCCAGCAGCTGGGAAATACAGGGGGCTGAAGCTTTCTTT